One sample yielded the 13 T cell receptor beta chains listed below, sequenced in a study of PD-1 blockade in classical Hodgkin lymphoma. The repertoire was sequenced with immunoSEQ multiplex PCR; TCRdb's copy has only in-frame clones and lacks some. This table holds about 92,000 clones, 83% found once. As to time point: cycle 4 day 1 (C4D1), after 6 weeks of nivolumab. Every patient had relapsed following autologous stem cell transplantation, and cohorts differed in brentuximab vedotin exposure. The sequencing here drew on peripheral blood mononuclear cells (PBMCs), taken before the fourth cycle of nivolumab. All receptors come from a human donor with classical Hodgkin lymphoma.

This rearrangement joins TRBV21-1 to TRBJ2-7; no check of the table's D call, TRBD1, against the DNA was made. TRBV21-1 is listed as a pseudogene. The CDR3 is made up of 13 amino acids. The CDR3 DNA is TGTGCCAGCAGCAAAATGGGACACCCGGAGCAGTACTTC. The encoded protein is CASSKMGHPEQYF.

This chain links TRBV19 with TRBJ1-1; D perhaps matches TRBD1 (5 bases). Germline V gene data show CDR1 as LNHDA and CDR2 as SQIVND (reference sequence). The CDR3 length is 15 residues. With 3 bases removed from V and 1 base from J, the gap between germline ends came to 12 bases. DNA for the CDR3: TGTGCCAGTAGTATTTTGGGACCCGAGAACACTGAAGCTTTCTTT. This translates into CASSILGPENTEAFF.

This chain uses TRBV5-1 with TRBJ2-1, with TRBD2 identical over 12 bases. V dropped 0 bases and J dropped 6; count of bases not matched to a gene: 10. The CDR3 consists of 18 residues. Germline V gives CDR1 SGHRS, CDR2 YFSETQ. The CDR3: CASSLGLAGAKVSNEQFF. The CDR3 nucleotides are TGCGCCAGCAGCTTGGGACTAGCGGGAGCTAAGGTTAGCAATGAGCAGTTCTTC.

V is TRBV27 and J is TRBJ1-4; unclear D gene. The V end lost 5 bases, the J end lost 7 bases, and 8 bases lay between the germline ends. CDR3 size: 12 residues. Germline CDR1 reads MNHEY; CDR2 reads SMNVEV (reference sequence). DNA of the CDR3: TGTGCCAGCAGTATCCGGGGTGAAAAACTGTTTTTT. Residues: CASSIRGEKLFF.

This chain uses TRBV7-2 with TRBJ2-7, with D unresolved. The CDR3 consists of 14 residues. V dropped 1 base and J dropped 0 bases, with 7 bases sitting between them. Per the germline V gene, CDR1 is SGHTA and CDR2 is FQGNSA. The CDR3 sequence: CASSLVLGSYEQYF. CDR3 nucleotides: TGTGCCAGCAGCTTAGTTCTGGGCTCCTACGAGCAGTACTTC.

This chain connects TRBV4-2 to TRBJ2-7, with D hard to call. The CDR3 extends over 14 amino acids. Germline loops: CDR1 LGHNA, CDR2 YNFKEQ. The V gene lost 1 base and the J gene lost 3 bases, with 10 bases spanning the gap. CDR3 residues: CASSQVSDNYEQYF. The CDR3, as DNA: TGTGCCAGCAGCCAAGTCTCAGATAACTACGAGCAGTACTTC.

This chain uses TRBV11-2 with TRBJ2-5; D is unclear. CDR3 length: 15 amino acids. V was pared by 1 base and J by 0 bases, with 9 bases between. Germline V gene lookup returns CDR1 SGHAT and CDR2 FQNNGV. CDR3 in amino acids: CASSLGGEYQETQYF. As DNA, the CDR3 is TGTGCCAGCAGCTTAGGCGGAGAGTACCAAGAGACCCAGTACTTC.

J is TRBJ2-7 and V is TRBV19; D is perhaps TRBD1 (6 bases). The germline gives CDR1 LNHDA, CDR2 SQIVND (reference sequence). Trimming pared 5 bases from V and 6 bases from J, leaving 17 bases between. This CDR3 has 14 residues. CDR3 loop: CASSSGTLIGEQYF. The CDR3 nucleotides read TGTGCCAGTAGTTCCGGGACATTAATTGGCGAGCAGTACTTC.

The chain couples TRBV5-1 to TRBJ1-2, with 10 bases fitting TRBD1. After removal of 0 bases from V and 8 bases from J, the junction contained 1 base not matched to a gene. Germline V gives CDR1 SGHRS, CDR2 YFSETQ. This CDR3 comprises 13 residues. The CDR3 DNA follows: TGCGCCAGCAGCTTGGGACAGGGGGCGGGCTACACCTTC. This sequence encodes CASSLGQGAGYTF.

The table lists this clone with a few counts. CDR3 DNA: TGTGCCAGCAGCCAGGGACAGGTTGGGAATCCCCAGCATTTT. Its translation is CASSQGQVGNPQHF. V usage is TRBV9 and J usage is TRBJ1-5, with 8 bases lining up with TRBD1. J lost 10 bases, V lost 4 bases, and 10 bases had no gene match. This CDR3 is built from 14 residues. Per the germline V gene, CDR1 is SGDLS and CDR2 is YYNGEE.

The chain recombines TRBV6-1 with TRBJ2-1, with TRBD2 matching 9 bases. Germline lookup yields CDR1 MNHNS and CDR2 SASEGT. This CDR3 has 15 amino acids. V was pared by 6 bases and J by 2 bases, with 5 bases of the junction left unmatched. In nucleotides, the CDR3 is TGTGCCAGCAGAATAGCGGGAGCGACCTACAATGAGCAGTTCTTC. This encodes CASRIAGATYNEQFF.

This clone was counted between two and nine times. This rearrangement joins TRBV27 to TRBJ2-1, with 11 bases fitting TRBD2. The CDR3 runs 14 residues. Trimming took 6 bases from V and 5 from J; bases not matched to a gene: 3. Germline CDR1 reads MNHEY; CDR2 reads SMNVEV (reference sequence). CDR3 DNA: TGTGCCAGCAGGCTAGCGGGAGGTCACAATGAGCAGTTCTTC. It encodes CASRLAGGHNEQFF.

The chain carries TRBV29-1 and TRBJ2-5; the D gene could be TRBD1 or TRBD2 (7 bases each). In germline, CDR1 is SQVTM, CDR2 ANQGSEA. The CDR3 has 13 amino acids. The V end was cut by 4 bases, the J end by 4 bases, with 13 bases between. This CDR3 reads CSVAGRGGETQYF. The CDR3, as DNA: TGCAGCGTTGCGGGCAGGGGGGGAGAGACCCAGTACTTC.